The clone carrying this T cell receptor (beta chain) came up a few times. Clones were read by immunoSEQ multiplex PCR, and TCRdb kept only the in-frame ones, dropping some. The table lists approximately 52,000 clones, about 86% of them singletons, with around 1.2% in the top ten. The data are from a study of blood T cell repertoires in COVID-19. Deletions cut 3 bases from V and 3 bases from J, with 12 bases between. This CDR3 has 15 amino acids. From germline, CDR1 is SGHAT and CDR2 FQNNGV. The TCR sequence derives from a man in his sixties with acute or convalescent COVID-19. Source material: peripheral blood. J is TRBJ2-1 and V is TRBV11-2, with a possible D match to TRBD2 (5 bases). CDR3 DNA: TGTGCCAGCAGCTTTGAGGGTATCATCTACAATGAGCAGTTCTTC. Its protein is CASSFEGIIYNEQFF.